The next 30 T cell receptor beta chains were all read from a single sample in a study of blood T cell repertoires in COVID-19. TCRdb's copy holds only in-frame clones and misses some; the assay was immunoSEQ multiplex PCR. The table lists 400,000 to 550,000 clones, around nine tenths of them singletons. The source material was peripheral blood. The origin of the receptors is a woman aged 30 to 39 with acute or convalescent COVID-19.

The J gene is TRBJ1-4, the V gene TRBV6-5, with TRBD1 matching 7 bases. CDR1 is MNHEY, CDR2 SVGAGI, per germline. Trimming removed 4 bases from V and 5 bases from J; junction bases left unmatched: 7. The CDR3 runs to 15 residues. The CDR3 region is CASSSATGINEKLFF. The CDR3 coding sequence is TGTGCCAGCAGTTCAGCGACAGGGATAAATGAAAAACTGTTTTTT.

This rearrangement joins TRBV5-1 to TRBJ1-4; D remains unclear. V lost 2 bases to trimming and J lost 6 bases, with 14 bases between them. The CDR3 length is 15 residues. CDR1 and CDR2 from the germline V gene are SGHRS and YFSETQ. The CDR3: CASSFSTRSDEKLFF. The CDR3 region has the DNA TGCGCCAGCAGCTTCTCCACTCGTTCCGATGAAAAACTGTTTTTT.

The chain combines TRBV4-1 with TRBJ1-2, with unresolved D. V lost 0 bases, J lost 5 bases, and 13 bases lay in between. The length of the CDR3 is 15 residues. CDR1 and CDR2 from the germline V gene are MGHRA and YSYEKL. CDR3 in DNA: TGCGCCAGCAGCCAAGACAGATCGAGGGAATATGGCTACACCTTC. Translated: CASSQDRSREYGYTF.

The rearrangement uses TRBV12-3 or TRBV12-4 and TRBJ2-2; D is unresolved. V lost 7 bases and J lost 5, with 11 bases in between. The length of the CDR3 is 13 residues. CDR3 in amino acids: CASKESRTGELFF. CDR3 bases: TGTGCCAGCAAAGAATCGAGGACCGGGGAGCTGTTTTTT.

The chain joins TRBV15 to TRBJ2-1; 7 positions agree with TRBD1. The CDR3 spans 14 residues. Germline CDR1 is LNHNV and CDR2 is YYDKDF (reference sequence). The junction had 7 bases not matched to a gene; V was cut back by 3 bases and J by 8 bases. The CDR3 protein is CATSRNTQGYEQFF. CDR3 nucleotide sequence: TGTGCCACCAGCAGGAATACACAGGGGTATGAGCAGTTCTTC.

The rearrangement links TRBV11-2 to TRBJ1-1; D gene unclear. Looked up from germline, CDR1 is SGHAT and CDR2 is FQNNGV. V lost 5 bases and J lost 2, with 12 bases in between. The CDR3 consists of 14 residues. Here the CDR3 reads CASSQRARNTEAFF. As DNA, the CDR3 is TGTGCCAGCAGCCAGAGGGCCAGAAACACTGAAGCTTTCTTT.

The chain has TRBV2 and TRBJ1-3, with a weak D call TRBD1 (5 bases). The ends were cut back, 8 bases at V and 1 base at J, with 9 bases in the middle. The CDR3 has 13 residues. From germline, CDR1 is SNHLY and CDR2 FYNNEI. CDR3 DNA sequence: TGTGCCAGCCAGGGTGATTCTGGAAACACCATATATTTT. It specifies CASQGDSGNTIYF. Full variable domain (missing parts from reference TRBV2 and TRBJ1-3): EPEVTQTPSHQVTQMGQEVILRCVPISNHLYFYWYRQILGQKVEFLVSFYNNEISEKSEIFDDQFSVERPDGSNFTLKIRSTKLEDSAMYFCASQGDSGNTIYFGEGSWLTVV.

This rearrangement joins TRBV5-1 to TRBJ1-1, with 7 positions matching TRBD1. J was trimmed by 2 bases and V by 2 bases; bases with no gene match: 3. CDR1 is SGHRS, CDR2 YFSETQ, per germline. The length of the CDR3 is 14 residues. CDR3 amino acids: CASSFTGENTEAFF. CDR3 nucleotide sequence: TGCGCCAGCAGCTTCACAGGGGAAAACACTGAAGCTTTCTTT.

The chain links TRBV5-1 to TRBJ2-5; 14 bases are shared with TRBD2. Trimming took 4 bases from V and 5 from J; bases not matched to a gene: 4. The germline gives CDR1 SGHRS, CDR2 YFSETQ. There are 15 residues in the CDR3. The CDR3 protein is CASSGGLAGVETQYF. CDR3 bases: TGCGCCAGCAGCGGGGGACTAGCGGGGGTGGAGACCCAGTACTTC.

The chain recombines TRBV18 with TRBJ2-3, with D uncertain. The CDR3 consists of 14 residues. CDR1 and CDR2 (germline): KGHSH, LQKENI. Between the trimmed V and J ends, which lost 3 bases and 3 bases, there was a span of 10 bases. The DNA for the CDR3 is TGTGCCAGCTCACCCCCCTTTTCTACAGATACGCAGTATTTT. This gives the protein CASSPPFSTDTQYF.

This clone appeared a few times. The chain has TRBV7-9 and TRBJ2-7; 7 positions match TRBD2. V lost 2 bases and J lost 0; bases outside the gene matches: 1. Germline lookup yields CDR1 SEHNR and CDR2 FQNEAQ (reference sequence). The CDR3 is 14 residues long. CDR3 DNA sequence: TGTGCCAGCAGCTTAAGCGGGGCCTCCTACGAGCAGTACTTC. Encoded protein: CASSLSGASYEQYF.

The chain has TRBV12-3 or TRBV12-4 and TRBJ2-1; D is ambiguous. V was clipped by 4 bases and J by 4 bases, with 8 bases between them. CDR3 length: 13 amino acids. DNA of the CDR3: TGTGCCAGCAGTTCTACAGTTTACAATGAGCAGTTCTTC. Its protein is CASSSTVYNEQFF.

The chain joins TRBV18 to TRBJ2-3, with 7 nucleotides matching TRBD1. The junction had 3 bases not matched to a gene; V was cut back by 7 bases and J by 2 bases. This CDR3 comprises 13 residues. Germline V gives CDR1 KGHSH, CDR2 LQKENI. CDR3 DNA sequence: TGTGCCAGCTTCGGGACAGCCACAGATACGCAGTATTTT. Its protein product is CASFGTATDTQYF.

The chain joins TRBV5-1 to TRBJ2-5, with TRBD1 identical over 11 bases. Germline V lookup: CDR1 SGHRS, CDR2 YFSETQ. Trimming removed 7 bases from V and 4 bases from J; junction bases left unmatched: 9. The CDR3 totals 15 residues. The CDR3, as DNA: TGCGCCAGCGCCAGGACAGGGGGCAAGGGAGAGACCCAGTACTTC. This sequence encodes CASARTGGKGETQYF.

The chain joins TRBV9 to TRBJ2-1, with 9 bases lining up with TRBD2. This CDR3 has 17 residues. V lost 2 bases and J lost 1; bases outside the gene matches: 7. CDR1 and CDR2 from the germline V gene are SGDLS and YYNGEE. The CDR3 is CASSVRGGQGSYNEQFF. The DNA of the CDR3 is TGTGCCAGCAGCGTGCGGGGGGGCCAAGGATCCTACAATGAGCAGTTCTTC.

The chain joins TRBV6-1 to TRBJ2-4; D may be TRBD2 (5 bases). This CDR3 spans 16 amino acids. Trimming took 6 bases from V and 4 from J, leaving 19 bases between them. CDR1 and CDR2 from the germline V gene are MNHNS and SASEGT. The chain's CDR3 is CASSETLGGGKNIQYF. CDR3 sequence (DNA): TGTGCCAGCAGCGAAACCCTAGGCGGCGGGAAAAACATTCAGTACTTC.

The V call is TRBV5-6, the J call TRBJ2-3, with TRBD2 matching over 10 bases. After removal of 5 bases from V and 4 bases from J, the junction contained 10 bases not matched to a gene. Looked up from germline, CDR1 is SGHDT and CDR2 is YYEEEE. The CDR3 covers 16 residues. The CDR3 nucleotides are TGTGCCAGCAGTTTAGCGGGGGGAGGGGATCCAGATACGCAGTATTTT. Translated, it gives CASSLAGGGDPDTQYF.

The chain has TRBV7-9 and TRBJ1-1, with 7 bases identical to TRBD1. The junction had 3 bases not matched to a gene; V was cut back by 5 bases and J by 3 bases. Germline loops: CDR1 SEHNR, CDR2 FQNEAQ (reference sequence). This CDR3 comprises 13 residues. In nucleotides, the CDR3 is TGTGCCAGCAGCCTCGGGACAGACACTGAAGCTTTCTTT. Translation gives CASSLGTDTEAFF.

The rearrangement uses TRBV5-5 and TRBJ1-5, with 7 bases identical to TRBD1. The CDR3 consists of 14 residues. Germline V gene sequence: CDR1 SGHKS, CDR2 YYEKEE (reference sequence). With V trimmed by 4 bases and J by 7 bases, 8 bases remained unmatched. Here the CDR3 reads CASSPWGDSQPQHF. DNA of the CDR3: TGTGCCAGCAGCCCTTGGGGGGACAGCCAGCCCCAGCATTTT.

The chain joins TRBV7-8 to TRBJ2-6, with TRBD2 matching 10 bases. CDR3 size: 22 residues. Germline CDR1 reads SGHVS; CDR2 reads FQNEAQ. V was pared by 1 base and J by 2 bases, with 17 bases of the junction left unmatched. Written as DNA, the CDR3 is TGTGCCAGCAGCTTAGGCGATCTAGCGGGGGTATCAGTAGAGGCTGGGGCCAACGTCCTGACTTTC. It is translated as CASSLGDLAGVSVEAGANVLTF.

The chain combines TRBV6-5 with TRBJ1-6; 10 bases fit TRBD1. The CDR3 totals 15 residues. Per germline, CDR1 MNHEY and CDR2 SVGAGI. V lost 6 bases, J lost 7 bases, and 6 bases stayed unmatched. CDR3 DNA: TGTGCCAGCAGCTTAACGGGACAGGGGAATTCACCCCTCCACTTT. This gives the protein CASSLTGQGNSPLHF.

This chain connects TRBV6-5 to TRBJ1-1, with a tentative D call TRBD1 (6 bases). Germline V gene sequence: CDR1 MNHEY, CDR2 SVGAGI. The V end was cut by 6 bases, the J end by 4 bases, with 15 bases between. This CDR3 region has 14 residues. The CDR3 DNA reads TGTGCCAGCAGGCCTCAGGGGATGGTCACTGAAGCTTTCTTT. It codes for CASRPQGMVTEAFF.

The V and J genes are TRBV7-2 and TRBJ1-1; D remains unclear. CDR3 length: 10 residues. Germline V gives CDR1 SGHTA, CDR2 FQGNSA. For the CDR3, the DNA is TGTGTAAGCGGGTGGGCTGAAGCTTTCTTT. Translating gives CVSGWAEAFF.

The CDR3 region is CASRTTGGSLHF. CDR3 coding DNA: TGTGCCAGCAGAACTACAGGGGGCAGCCTCCACTTT. The chain carries TRBV27 and TRBJ1-6; 9 bases match TRBD1. This CDR3 spans 12 amino acids. Germline values: CDR1 MNHEY, CDR2 SMNVEV (reference sequence). The V and J ends lost 6 bases and 15 bases, in that order; junction bases with no gene match: 6.

The J gene is TRBJ2-5, the V gene TRBV7-2; 7 bases match TRBD2. The CDR3 consists of 13 residues. V shed 3 bases and J 5 bases; nucleotides not matched to a gene: 3. Germline V gene sequence: CDR1 SGHTA, CDR2 FQGNSA. The CDR3 loop reads CASSLALAETQYF. CDR3 in DNA: TGTGCCAGCAGCTTGGCACTAGCGGAGACCCAGTACTTC.

The chain couples TRBV7-2 to TRBJ2-7, with 8 bases matching TRBD1. This CDR3 is built from 14 residues. V was clipped by 5 bases and J by 2 bases; unmatched bases: 5. Germline assignment: CDR1 SGHTA and CDR2 FQGNSA. In DNA form, the CDR3 reads TGTGCCAGCAGCGCCGGACAGGGAGCCTACGAGCAGTACTTC. Encoded protein: CASSAGQGAYEQYF.

V and J are TRBV27 and TRBJ2-1, with D possibly matching TRBD2 (5 bases). Germline assignment: CDR1 MNHEY and CDR2 SMNVEV (reference sequence). This CDR3 region has 16 residues. Trimming stripped 4 bases from V and 0 bases from J, with 13 bases between. CDR3 loop: CASSSPMRVSYNEQFF. The CDR3 DNA reads TGTGCCAGCAGTTCACCTATGCGGGTCTCCTACAATGAGCAGTTCTTC.

This clone turned up a few times. This chain connects TRBV4-1 to TRBJ1-6; weak D call: TRBD1 (5 bases). CDR1 and CDR2 from the germline V gene are MGHRA and YSYEKL. The V end lost 3 bases, the J end lost 7 bases, and 19 bases lay between the germline ends. This CDR3 has 17 residues. The CDR3 DNA is TGCGCCAGCAGCCAGACCAGGGTTATGGGCGGAAATTCACCCCTCCACTTT. It codes for CASSQTRVMGGNSPLHF.

The chain uses TRBV27 and TRBJ1-2, with 8 bases identical to TRBD1. The CDR3 is 16 amino acids. Germline V gene data show CDR1 as MNHEY and CDR2 as SMNVEV (reference sequence). J gave up 8 bases and V 2 bases, and 13 bases lay outside the gene matches. The CDR3 DNA is TGTGCCAGCAGTTTAAAGGCAGGGGGCGACCCATGGGGCTACACCTTC. Translating it yields CASSLKAGGDPWGYTF.

The rearrangement joins TRBV6-4 to TRBJ2-1; 8 positions match TRBD2. This CDR3 has 17 residues. Germline loops: CDR1 MRHNA, CDR2 SNTAGT. Losses at the gene ends were 7 bases for V and 6 bases for J; bases not matched to a gene: 17. The CDR3 loop is CASTPGGGGPDPNEQFF. For the CDR3, the DNA is TGTGCCAGCACCCCGGGGGGCGGGGGGCCAGACCCCAATGAGCAGTTCTTC.